The source of this T cell receptor (beta chain) is a study of OX40 agonist ivuxolimab in advanced cancers. This CDR3 contains 16 residues. The germline CDR1 and CDR2 sequences are LGHNA and YSLEER. V gave up 0 bases and J gave up 4 bases, with 14 bases separating them. TCRdb's copy holds only in-frame clones and misses some; the assay was immunoSEQ multiplex PCR. The repertoire includes approximately 90,000 clones, around 87% of them detected once, and about 4.5% sits in the top ten. The sample in question was CD4+ or CD8+ T cells sorted from blood, obtained in a trial of the OX40 agonist ivuxolimab. V usage is TRBV4-3 and J usage is TRBJ2-3; TRBD1 or TRBD2 may be the D gene (5 bases each). This clonotype originated in an adult with an advanced solid tumor such as melanoma, head and neck, liver or kidney cancer. CDR3 sequence reads: CASSQDLGVSADTQYF. The CDR3 bases are TGCGCCAGCAGCCAAGACCTGGGGGTTTCCGCAGATACGCAGTATTTT.